Below, 20 T cell receptor beta chains from the same sample are listed, as sequenced in a study of blood T cell repertoires in COVID-19. This table comes from immunoSEQ multiplex PCR, and its TCRdb copy is limited to in-frame clones, with some not included. The table records more than 40,000 clones, about 90% of them present only once. The sample was peripheral blood. These receptors came from a man aged 80 or over with acute or convalescent COVID-19.

J is TRBJ2-7 and V is TRBV3-1 (or the pseudogene TRBV3-2), with D possibly being TRBD1 (5 bases). V lost 1 base and J 6 bases, leaving 10 bases between the germline ends. The CDR3 contains 13 residues. Looked up from germline, CDR1 is LGHDT and CDR2 is YNNKEL (reference sequence). CDR3: CASSQGRVGEQYF. CDR3 nucleotides: TGTGCCAGCAGCCAAGGCAGGGTTGGCGAGCAGTACTTC.

The chain employs TRBV3-1 (or the pseudogene TRBV3-2) and TRBJ2-1, with D maybe TRBD1 (6 bases). The CDR3 totals 14 residues. V was shortened by 0 bases and J by 9 bases, with 12 bases between the two germline ends. Germline V gives CDR1 LGHDT, CDR2 YNNKEL (reference sequence). The DNA for the CDR3 is TGTGCCAGCAGCCAAGATACAGGGTGGGGTGAGCAGTTCTTC. This encodes CASSQDTGWGEQFF.

The chain has TRBV5-4 and TRBJ2-7, with 7 positions matching TRBD2. Germline CDR1 is SGHNT and CDR2 is YYREEE (reference sequence). Germline trimming cut 4 bases from V and 4 bases from J; bases unmatched to any gene: 8. The CDR3 is made up of 14 amino acids. Here the CDR3 DNA reads TGTGCCAGCAGCGCCCGGGGGGTTGGGTACGAGCAGTACTTC. Residues: CASSARGVGYEQYF.

The chain joins TRBV5-1 to TRBJ2-1, with 12 bases identical to TRBD1. The junction had 3 bases not matched to a gene; V was cut back by 1 base and J by 7 bases. CDR1 is SGHRS, CDR2 YFSETQ, per germline. There are 15 residues in the CDR3. CDR3 nucleotides: TGCGCCAGCAGCTTGTGGGACAGGGGGCAGAATGAGCAGTTCTTC. Translating it yields CASSLWDRGQNEQFF.

The rearrangement uses TRBV5-1 and TRBJ1-1; TRBD1 matches 7 bases. This CDR3 has 13 amino acids. Germline V gene data show CDR1 as SGHRS and CDR2 as YFSETQ. V shed 4 bases, J shed 5 bases, and the junction held 5 bases outside the gene matches. CDR3 in amino acids: CASSPGGRTEAFF. In nucleotides, the CDR3 is TGCGCCAGCAGCCCAGGGGGGCGGACTGAAGCTTTCTTT.

This rearrangement joins TRBV7-2 to TRBJ1-2, with D possibly being TRBD1 (5 bases). The V end was cut by 5 bases, the J end by 0 bases, with 13 bases between. Per the germline V gene, CDR1 is SGHTA and CDR2 is FQGNSA. The CDR3 runs 15 residues. The CDR3 bases are TGTGCCAGCAGCCTCCAGACAGTTCCTAACTATGGCTACACCTTC. Amino acid sequence: CASSLQTVPNYGYTF. Complete variable domain (other parts from reference TRBV7-2 and TRBJ1-2): GAGVSQSPSNKVTEKGKDVELRCDPISGHTALYWYRQSLGQGLEFLIYFQGNSAPDKSGLPSDRFSAERTGGSVSTLTIQRTQQEDSAVYLCASSLQTVPNYGYTFGSGTRLTVV.

The V call is TRBV10-3, the J call TRBJ1-1, with a possible D match to TRBD1 (6 bases). This CDR3 has 14 residues. The germline V and J ends were trimmed by 6 bases and 3 bases, with 14 bases remaining between them. Looked up from germline, CDR1 is ENHRY and CDR2 is SYGVKD. As DNA, the CDR3 is TGTGCCATCAGGGGGGGGCAGGGATACACTGAAGCTTTCTTT. Amino acid sequence: CAIRGGQGYTEAFF.

The chain carries TRBV3-1 (or the pseudogene TRBV3-2) and TRBJ1-5; D unresolved. V was pared by 0 bases and J by 4 bases, with 7 bases between. This CDR3 spans 14 amino acids. The germline CDR1 and CDR2 sequences are LGHDT and YNNKEL (reference sequence). CDR3 sequence (DNA): TGTGCCAGCAGCCAAGATCCCGGTAATCAGCCCCAGCATTTT. Its translation is CASSQDPGNQPQHF.

The chain couples TRBV7-2 to TRBJ2-2; D ambiguous. Germline V CDR1 and CDR2: SGHTA, FQGNSA. Between the trimmed V and J ends, which lost 1 base and 3 bases, there was a span of 3 bases. The CDR3 sequence is 13 residues long. In DNA, the CDR3 is TGTGCCAGCAGCTTAGTCTACACCGGGGAGCTGTTTTTT. Translated: CASSLVYTGELFF.

J is TRBJ2-3 and V is TRBV24-1; TRBD2 aligns across 9 bases. The CDR3 totals 18 residues. Germline CDR1 KGHDR, CDR2 SFDVKD. The junction had 8 bases not matched to a gene; V was cut back by 2 bases and J by 0 bases. CDR3 sequence: CATSDSRVSGSSTDTQYF. CDR3 sequence (DNA): TGTGCCACCAGTGATTCTAGGGTTAGCGGGAGTAGCACAGATACGCAGTATTTT.

The chain has TRBV27 and TRBJ1-4; D may be TRBD1 (6 bases). This CDR3 has 17 residues. Germline V gene data show CDR1 as MNHEY and CDR2 as SMNVEV (reference sequence). The V end was cut by 4 bases, the J end by 4 bases, with 19 bases between. The CDR3 loop reads CASSSTGRRPFNEKLFF. CDR3 bases: TGTGCCAGCAGTTCGACAGGCCGCCGGCCGTTTAATGAAAAACTGTTTTTT.

J is TRBJ1-4 and V is TRBV19, with no clear D. CDR3 length equals 15 residues. The germline gives CDR1 LNHDA, CDR2 SQIVND (reference sequence). V gave up 1 base and J gave up 4 bases, with 10 bases separating them. The CDR3 DNA reads as TGTGCCAGTAGTATAGGACAAACAGTTAATGAAAAACTGTTTTTT. Translation: CASSIGQTVNEKLFF.

This chain uses TRBV7-9 with TRBJ1-4; perhaps TRBD1 as D (6 bases). Trimming took off 5 bases at V and 6 bases at J, with 13 bases between the two ends. CDR1 is SEHNR and CDR2 is FQNEAQ in the germline V gene (reference sequence). The CDR3 length is 14 residues. The CDR3 nucleotides are TGTGCCAGCAGCCTAGGACAGTACGATGAAAAACTGTTTTTT. This encodes CASSLGQYDEKLFF.

This chain joins TRBV5-1 and TRBJ1-1, with TRBD1 as a possible D gene (5 bases). V lost 0 bases to trimming and J lost 4 bases, with 16 bases between them. Germline-derived CDR1 and CDR2 are SGHRS and YFSETQ. This CDR3 has 16 amino acids. For the CDR3, the DNA is TGCGCCAGCAGCTTGGAAGCCACGGGACTCAGCACTGAAGCTTTCTTT. This translates into CASSLEATGLSTEAFF.

This clone was seen once. This chain links TRBV7-9 with TRBJ1-6; D ambiguous. Between the trimmed V and J ends, which lost 4 bases and 11 bases, there was a span of 15 bases. The CDR3 has 14 residues. Germline V gene data show CDR1 as SEHNR and CDR2 as FQNEAQ (reference sequence). CDR3 amino acids: CASSSDGNMTPLHF. For the CDR3, the DNA is TGTGCCAGCAGCTCGGACGGGAATATGACACCCCTCCACTTT.

The rearrangement uses TRBV19 and TRBJ1-1; possible D gene TRBD1, 6 bases. This CDR3 comprises 12 residues. V lost 5 bases to trimming and J lost 9 bases, with 13 bases between them. The germline gives CDR1 LNHDA, CDR2 SQIVND (reference sequence). The CDR3 reads CASSAETGQAFF. CDR3 nucleotides: TGTGCCAGTAGTGCTGAGACAGGCCAAGCTTTCTTT. Using reference TRBV19 and TRBJ1-1 for the parts outside the CDR3, the full variable domain is DGGITQSPKYLFRKEGQNVTLSCEQNLNHDAMYWYRQDPGQGLRLIYYSQIVNDFQKGDIAEGYSVSREKKESFPLTVTSAQKNPTAFYLCASSAETGQAFFGQGTRLTVV.

This clone was recorded a few times. CDR3 coding DNA: TGCGCCAGCAGCCCCTCACCGACGGGTCCCTACGAGCAGTACTTC. It specifies CASSPSPTGPYEQYF. V is TRBV5-1 and J is TRBJ2-7; D unclear. The CDR3 is 15 residues long. Between the trimmed V and J ends, which lost 4 bases and 2 bases, there was a span of 16 bases. Germline loops: CDR1 SGHRS, CDR2 YFSETQ.

This chain joins TRBV5-1 and TRBJ2-7, with 9 bases identical to TRBD2. Trimming took 2 bases from V and 5 from J; bases not matched to a gene: 8. Germline CDR1 and CDR2: SGHRS and YFSETQ. CDR3 length: 15 residues. CDR3 nucleotides: TGCGCCAGCAGCTTCGGCGGGGGGGCCTGGGACGAGCAGTACTTC. It yields the protein CASSFGGGAWDEQYF.

The rearrangement joins TRBV29-1 to TRBJ2-3; 8 bases agree with TRBD1. V dropped 6 bases and J dropped 10; count of bases not matched to a gene: 15. CDR1 is SQVTM and CDR2 is ANQGSEA in the germline V gene. The CDR3 runs to 14 residues. The CDR3 DNA follows: TGCAGCGTAAAGGACAGGGTGGCACGTGTGGCGCAGTATTTT. The encoded protein is CSVKDRVARVAQYF.

This sequence joins TRBV27 and TRBJ1-6, with 9 bases identical to TRBD1. CDR3 length: 15 residues. Trimming cost V 6 bases and J 8 bases; bases outside gene matches: 8. In germline, CDR1 is MNHEY, CDR2 SMNVEV (reference sequence). The CDR3 DNA sequence: TGTGCCAGCAGGGGATTGGACAGGGGCGATTCACCCCTCCACTTT. This encodes CASRGLDRGDSPLHF.